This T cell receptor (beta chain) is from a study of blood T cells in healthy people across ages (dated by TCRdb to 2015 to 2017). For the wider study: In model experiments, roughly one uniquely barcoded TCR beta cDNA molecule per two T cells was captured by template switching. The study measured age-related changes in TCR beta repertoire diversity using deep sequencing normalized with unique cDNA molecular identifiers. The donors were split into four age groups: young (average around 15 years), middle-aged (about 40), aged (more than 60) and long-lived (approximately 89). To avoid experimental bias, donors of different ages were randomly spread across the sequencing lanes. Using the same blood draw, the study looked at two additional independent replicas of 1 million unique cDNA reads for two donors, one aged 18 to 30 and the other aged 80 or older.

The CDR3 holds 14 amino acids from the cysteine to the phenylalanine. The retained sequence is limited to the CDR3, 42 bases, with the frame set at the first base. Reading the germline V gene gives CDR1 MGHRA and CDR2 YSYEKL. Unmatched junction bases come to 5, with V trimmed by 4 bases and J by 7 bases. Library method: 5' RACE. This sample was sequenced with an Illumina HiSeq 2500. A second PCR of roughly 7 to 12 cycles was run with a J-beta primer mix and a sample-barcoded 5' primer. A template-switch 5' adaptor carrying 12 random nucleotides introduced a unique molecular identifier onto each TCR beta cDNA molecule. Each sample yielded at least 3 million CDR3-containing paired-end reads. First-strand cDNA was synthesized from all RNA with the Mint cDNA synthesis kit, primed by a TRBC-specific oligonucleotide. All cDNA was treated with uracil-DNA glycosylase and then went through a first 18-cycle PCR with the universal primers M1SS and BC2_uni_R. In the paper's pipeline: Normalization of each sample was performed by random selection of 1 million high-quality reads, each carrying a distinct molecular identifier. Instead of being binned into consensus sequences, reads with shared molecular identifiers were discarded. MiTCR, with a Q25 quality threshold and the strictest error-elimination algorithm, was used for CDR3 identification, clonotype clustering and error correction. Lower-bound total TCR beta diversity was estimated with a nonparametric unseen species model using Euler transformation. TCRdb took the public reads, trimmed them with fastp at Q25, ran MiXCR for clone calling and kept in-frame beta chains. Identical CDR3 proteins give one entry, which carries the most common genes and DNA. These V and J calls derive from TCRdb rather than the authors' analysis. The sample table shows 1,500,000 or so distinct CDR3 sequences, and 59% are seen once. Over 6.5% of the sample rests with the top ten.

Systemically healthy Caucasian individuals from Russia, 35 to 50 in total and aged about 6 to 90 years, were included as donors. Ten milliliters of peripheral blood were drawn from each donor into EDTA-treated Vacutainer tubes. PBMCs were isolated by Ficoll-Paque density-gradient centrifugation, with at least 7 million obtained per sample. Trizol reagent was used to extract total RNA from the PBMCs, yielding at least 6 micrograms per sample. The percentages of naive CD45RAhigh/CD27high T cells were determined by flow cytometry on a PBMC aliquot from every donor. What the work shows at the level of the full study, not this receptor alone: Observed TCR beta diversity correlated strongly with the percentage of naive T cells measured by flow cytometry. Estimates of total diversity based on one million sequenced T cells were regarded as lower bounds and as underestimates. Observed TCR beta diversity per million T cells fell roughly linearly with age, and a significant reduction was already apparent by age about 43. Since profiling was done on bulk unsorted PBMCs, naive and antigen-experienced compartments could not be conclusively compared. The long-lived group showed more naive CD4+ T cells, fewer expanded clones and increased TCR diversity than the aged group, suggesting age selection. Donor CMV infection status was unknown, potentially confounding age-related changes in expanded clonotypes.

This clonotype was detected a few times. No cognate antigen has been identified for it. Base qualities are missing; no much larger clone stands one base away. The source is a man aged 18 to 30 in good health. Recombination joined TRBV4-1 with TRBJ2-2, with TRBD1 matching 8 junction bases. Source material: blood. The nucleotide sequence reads TGCGCCAGCAGCCCGGACAGGGTCGGCGGGGAGCTGTTTTTT. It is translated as CASSPDRVGGELFF.